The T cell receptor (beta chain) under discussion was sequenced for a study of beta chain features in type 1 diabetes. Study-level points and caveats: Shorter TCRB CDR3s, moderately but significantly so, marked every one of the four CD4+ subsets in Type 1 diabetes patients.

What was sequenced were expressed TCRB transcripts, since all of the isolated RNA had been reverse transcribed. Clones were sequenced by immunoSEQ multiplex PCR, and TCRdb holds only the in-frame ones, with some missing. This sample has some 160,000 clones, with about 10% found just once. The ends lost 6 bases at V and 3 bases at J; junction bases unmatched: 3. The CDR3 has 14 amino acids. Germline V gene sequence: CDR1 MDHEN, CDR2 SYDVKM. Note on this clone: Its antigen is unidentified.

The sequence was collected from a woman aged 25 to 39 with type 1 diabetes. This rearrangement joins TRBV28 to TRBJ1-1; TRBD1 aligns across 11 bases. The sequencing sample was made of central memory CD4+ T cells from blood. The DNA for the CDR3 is TGTGCCAGCAGACCGGGACAGGGGGACACTGAAGCTTTCTTT. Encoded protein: CASRPGQGDTEAFF.